These 7 T cell receptor beta chains were all obtained from the same sample, sequenced in a study of human T cells and chemical hapten exposure. This sample's time point: healthy volunteer bleed at 2 weeks. It was from unfractionated whole blood that total RNA was extracted. MiXCR, run by TCRdb on the RACE reads, gives a single entry per CDR3 protein. The sample holds tens of thousands of distinct CDR3 sequences; less than 8% are singletons and the top ten take under 10%. The sample comprised whole blood. These receptor sequences come from a human donor in good health. Some clones in this sample may be carry-over from other donors' samples.

This clonotype is classed as medium-sized (0.01 to 0.1%). The CDR3 coding sequence is TGTGCCAGCAGTCTACCACAGTCCGCACTCGACTACGAGCAGTACTTC. Its translation is CASSLPQSALDYEQYF. The genes are TRBV28 and TRBJ2-7; D unresolved. Trimming removed 5 bases from V and 3 bases from J, with 20 bases in between. Per the germline V gene, CDR1 is MDHEN and CDR2 is SYDVKM. The CDR3 is 16 amino acids.

The sample holds many counts of this clonotype. The chain has TRBV28 and TRBJ2-2, with a tentative D call TRBD2 (6 bases). The length of the CDR3 is 15 residues. Germline V gene data show CDR1 as MDHEN and CDR2 as SYDVKM. The V end lost 5 bases, the J end lost 4 bases, and 14 bases lay between the germline ends. The CDR3 DNA follows: TGTGCCAGCAGTCCTACCCTAGCGAGCACCGGGGAGCTGTTTTTT. Protein: CASSPTLASTGELFF.

The sample holds many counts of this clonotype. The chain is built from TRBV20-1 and TRBJ1-5; D is unclear. Trimming took 0 bases from V and 0 from J, leaving 6 bases between them. From germline, CDR1 is DFQATT and CDR2 SNEGSKA (reference sequence). The CDR3 runs to 14 residues. For the CDR3, the DNA is TGCAGTGCTAGAGAGTCTGCTAGCAATCAGCCCCAGCATTTT. Translated, it gives CSARESASNQPQHF.

This chain links TRBV4-2 with TRBJ1-1, with 7 positions matching TRBD1. CDR1 and CDR2 (germline): LGHNA, YNFKEQ. The CDR3 loop spans 15 amino acids. V was clipped by 4 bases and J by 3 bases; unmatched bases: 8. CDR3 sequence (DNA): TGTGCCAGCAGCCGCCAGCTTACAGGGGACACTGAAGCTTTCTTT. This gives the protein CASSRQLTGDTEAFF.

This chain uses TRBV12-3 or TRBV12-4 with TRBJ1-1; D is perhaps TRBD1 (5 bases). This CDR3 spans 15 amino acids. V was trimmed by 7 bases and J by 0 bases, leaving 15 bases between them. The CDR3: CASILAGGMNTEAFF. CDR3 in DNA: TGTGCCAGCATCCTCGCGGGGGGGATGAACACTGAAGCTTTCTTT.

In this sample, this clonotype turned up a few times. CDR3 in amino acids: CASSAAGGIYNEQFF. Here the CDR3 DNA reads TGTGCCAGCAGCGCAGCGGGGGGGATATACAATGAGCAGTTCTTC. The rearrangement joins TRBV7-6 to TRBJ2-1; 10 positions match TRBD2. The length of the CDR3 is 15 residues. Germline V CDR1 and CDR2: SGHVS, FNYEAQ. Trimming took 5 bases from V and 4 from J; bases not matched to a gene: 5.

This clonotype was seen many times. One end of the junction is discordant with germline, which a read error may explain. The genes are TRBV29-1 and TRBJ2-3; 8 nucleotides line up with TRBD1. Per germline, CDR1 SQVTM and CDR2 ANQGSEA. The CDR3 runs to 15 residues. The CDR3 region is CSVEVGQEVTNTQYF. The DNA of the CDR3 is TGCAGCGTTGAAGTGGGACAGGAGGTCACAAATACGCAGTATTTT.